This TCR beta chain was found in a study of blood T cell repertoires in COVID-19. At the level of the study: From T cells, B-cell-depleted T cells, or PBMCs came the material, which was cDNA or gDNA.

Assay used: immunoSEQ multiplex PCR; TCRdb lists only in-frame clones, some missing. Of approximately 180,000 clones in the sample, about 90% were seen once. Germline lookup yields CDR1 SEHNR and CDR2 FQNEAQ (reference sequence). V trimming: 1 base; J trimming: 8 bases; junction bases outside the gene matches: 7. CDR3 length equals 16 residues. V is TRBV7-9 and J is TRBJ2-1; 11 positions match TRBD2. The sequenced sample consisted of PBMCs or T cells enriched from blood (not recorded which). The receptor's source is a human donor with acute COVID-19. The donor label of this sample is uncertain. The CDR3 nucleotides are TGTGCCAGCAGCTTAGGCTCTAGCGGGGGGTCGGATGAGCAGTTCTTC. Encoded protein: CASSLGSSGGSDEQFF.